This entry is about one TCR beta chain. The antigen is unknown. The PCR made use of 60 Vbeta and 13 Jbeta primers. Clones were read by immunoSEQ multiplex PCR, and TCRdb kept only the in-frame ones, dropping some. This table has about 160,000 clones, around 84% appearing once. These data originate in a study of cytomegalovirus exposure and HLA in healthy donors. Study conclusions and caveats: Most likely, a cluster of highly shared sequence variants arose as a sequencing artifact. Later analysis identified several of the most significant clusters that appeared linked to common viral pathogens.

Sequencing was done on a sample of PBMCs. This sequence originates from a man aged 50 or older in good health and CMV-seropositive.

As DNA, the CDR3 is TGTGCCAGCAGCCCGACTCCCTTGACAGGTTGGGAAAGAACCAAAAACATTCAGTACTTC. Its protein is CASSPTPLTGWERTKNIQYF. The J gene is TRBJ2-4, the V gene TRBV4-2, with D perhaps TRBD1 (6 bases). Germline loops: CDR1 LGHNA, CDR2 YNFKEQ. The CDR3 covers 20 residues. Between the trimmed V and J ends, which lost 4 bases and 2 bases, there was a span of 27 bases.